This record concerns one T cell receptor (beta chain) sequence. No antigen is known for it. Per-base quality was not reported, and no clone a single base away is much larger than it. The CDR3 spans 13 residues, from the cysteine through the phenylalanine. The read is trimmed to its CDR3 DNA, 39 bases read in frame from base 1. The V and J ends are trimmed by 4 bases and 1 base, leaving 7 bases between them. In the germline V gene, CDR1 corresponds to SGHTA and CDR2 to FQGTGA. Genomic DNA was extracted with the Qiagen DNeasy kit from unsorted PBMCs and from negatively selected CD4+ and CD8+ fractions. Using primers that anneal to V and J segments, immunoSEQ multiplex PCR amplified the TCR beta CDR3 regions. Amplification bias was minimized using a synthetic immune receptor repertoire, and residual bias was removed computationally after sequencing. Per the authors' processing: Custom Python scripts were used to quantify repertoire diversity as the Shannon entropy index. Unsorted, CD4+ and CD8+ repertoires were examined separately, except in combined analyses, for which CD4+ and CD8+ sequences were merged in silico. Clonal expansion was defined as a frequency increase of at least 2-fold after treatment compared with C1D1, and clones undetected at baseline were assigned a pseudocount of 0.5. Singleton clones were defined as clones with 0 or 1 copy at C1D1, and non-singleton clones were defined as clones with 2 or more copies. Clones expanded in unsorted samples were assigned a CD4+, CD8+ or unknown annotation through matching of protein sequences in sorted samples from the same patient. Wilcoxon tests on paired samples were used to test changes in diversity from C1D1 to C4D1. TCRdb took this table from immuneACCESS and kept in-frame rearrangements with V and J called. Such tables lack part of the clones; where checked against another copy, unresolved V genes explain under half of the gap, and the rest is unexplained. V, J and clone size are those of that table, while D and trimming were read from the DNA. A total of tens of thousands of clones appear in this sample, around 94% of them only once. The biggest ten clones account for 8% of the sample.

This entry is derived from a study of PD-1 blockade in classical Hodgkin lymphoma (dated by TCRdb to 2018 to 2020). With respect to the entire study: Nivolumab dosing was 3 mg/kg intravenously every 2 weeks, continuing until either disease progression or unacceptable toxicity. The study used TCR beta sequencing and CyTOF to define a peripheral blood immune signature of response to PD-1 blockade in classical Hodgkin lymphoma. Study-wide conclusions, independent of this receptor: A significant rise by C4D1 was seen in CD4+ but not CD8+ TCR diversity (p=0.0027 vs p=0.16), with the rise being most apparent in complete responders (p=0.02). Baseline diversity similar to that of newly diagnosed patients was observed in trial patients achieving complete response, whereas significantly lower diversity was observed in partial responders and progressors. The study was restricted to a single clinical trial cohort, and the causes of repertoire differences, possibly disease activity or prior therapy, were left undefined. Baseline TCR diversity was reported as lower in newly diagnosed patients than in healthy donors, and lower still in relapsed/refractory patients. Lower diversity was seen in patients whose nivolumab began less than 1 year after ASCT, and these patients were left out of later analyses so that immune reconstitution would not confound the results.

The meaning of the sample's time point label: cycle 4 day 1 (C4D1), after less than 7 weeks of nivolumab. Relapse after autologous stem cell transplantation had occurred in all trial patients, and cohorts A, B and C were distinguished by prior brentuximab vedotin exposure. The trial cohort was composed of approximately 60 patients with relapsed/refractory classical Hodgkin lymphoma, for whom complete response, partial response or progressive disease was recorded as best overall response. In the multi-cohort phase II CheckMate 205 trial, trial patients received single-agent nivolumab. An independent review committee assessed best overall response by applying the 2007 International Working Group response criteria. Trial PBMCs were collected just before the start of nivolumab (C1D1) and during therapy at cycle 2 day 1 and cycle 4 day 1. Peripheral blood was collected in 8 mL Vacutainer Cell Preparation Tubes, from which PBMCs were isolated by centrifugation and then cryopreserved.

This TCR derives from a human donor with classical Hodgkin lymphoma. The chain was built from TRBV7-3 and TRBJ2-5, with the D segment identity uncertain. The sample consisted of peripheral blood mononuclear cells (PBMCs), taken before the fourth cycle of nivolumab. The CDR3 region has the sequence CASSSYPQETQYF. The base sequence is TGTGCCAGCAGCTCTTACCCCCAAGAGACCCAGTACTTC.